A selection of T cell receptor beta chains follows, all from one sample in a study of cytomegalovirus exposure and HLA in healthy donors. TCRdb's table, derived via immunoSEQ multiplex PCR, lists solely in-frame clones and lacks some. This sample has 140,000 or so clones, with 76% found just once. The sequenced sample was PBMCs. Receptors were obtained from a middle-aged man in good health and CMV-seronegative. The CDR3 runs from the conserved cysteine through the conserved F or W. Fields, in order: D gene, clone size, J gene, V gene, CDR3 protein, CDR3 DNA. The D gene is left open where the match is weak. Only part of the rows carry a size: once, few, many, or a class if the clone is expanded.

D: .
size: .
J: TRBJ2-2
V: TRBV6-1
CDR3: CASRLAVTGELFF
DNA: TGTGCCAGCAGGCTGGCAGTCACCGGGGAGCTGTTTTTT

D: .
size: .
J: TRBJ1-5
V: TRBV6-1
CDR3: CASSEAPSTVNQPQHF
DNA: TGTGCCAGCAGTGAAGCGCCTTCGACAGTCAATCAGCCCCAGCATTTT

D: TRBD1
size: .
J: TRBJ1-2
V: TRBV9
CDR3: CASSDRQGYGYTF
DNA: TGTGCCAGCAGTGACCGACAGGGGTATGGCTACACCTTC

D: TRBD1
size: .
J: TRBJ1-1
V: TRBV12-5
CDR3: CASGLTGGVNTEAFF
DNA: TGTGCTAGTGGTTTGACAGGGGGCGTGAACACTGAAGCTTTCTTT

D: TRBD2
size: .
J: TRBJ2-5
V: TRBV28
CDR3: CASSFVHTLLAGGSQETQYF
DNA: TGTGCCAGCAGTTTTGTGCACACCCTACTAGCGGGGGGTAGCCAAGAGACCCAGTACTTC

D: TRBD1
size: .
J: TRBJ2-2
V: TRBV30
CDR3: CAWTLQGITGELFF
DNA: TGTGCCTGGACATTACAGGGGATCACCGGGGAGCTGTTTTTT

D: TRBD1
size: .
J: TRBJ2-5
V: TRBV7-8
CDR3: CASSLTGGRETQYF
DNA: TGTGCCAGCAGCTTAACAGGGGGCCGGGAGACCCAGTACTTC

D: .
size: once
J: TRBJ2-5
V: TRBV21-1
CDR3: CANVDRGRSGRETQYF
DNA: TGTGCCAACGTGGACAGGGGCCGAAGTGGCAGAGAGACCCAGTACTTC

D: TRBD2
size: .
J: TRBJ2-5
V: TRBV7-2
CDR3: CASSLGAGGPETQYF
DNA: TGTGCCAGCAGCTTAGGAGCGGGGGGGCCGGAGACCCAGTACTTC

D: .
size: few
J: TRBJ2-3
V: TRBV6-1
CDR3: CASSERGRGTDTQYF
DNA: TGTGCCAGCAGTGAAAGGGGGAGGGGCACAGATACGCAGTATTTT

D: TRBD1
size: .
J: TRBJ2-3
V: TRBV10-3
CDR3: CAISAGTGGGGSTDTQYF
DNA: TGTGCCATCAGTGCCGGGACAGGGGGCGGAGGGAGCACAGATACGCAGTATTTT

D: .
size: once
J: TRBJ2-3
V: TRBV23-1
CDR3: CARGAEDTQYF
DNA: TGCGCCAGGGGGGCGGAAGATACGCAGTATTTT

D: .
size: .
J: TRBJ2-1
V: TRBV27
CDR3: CASSLSEGPYNEQFF
DNA: TGTGCCAGCAGTTTATCGGAGGGGCCCTACAATGAGCAGTTCTTC